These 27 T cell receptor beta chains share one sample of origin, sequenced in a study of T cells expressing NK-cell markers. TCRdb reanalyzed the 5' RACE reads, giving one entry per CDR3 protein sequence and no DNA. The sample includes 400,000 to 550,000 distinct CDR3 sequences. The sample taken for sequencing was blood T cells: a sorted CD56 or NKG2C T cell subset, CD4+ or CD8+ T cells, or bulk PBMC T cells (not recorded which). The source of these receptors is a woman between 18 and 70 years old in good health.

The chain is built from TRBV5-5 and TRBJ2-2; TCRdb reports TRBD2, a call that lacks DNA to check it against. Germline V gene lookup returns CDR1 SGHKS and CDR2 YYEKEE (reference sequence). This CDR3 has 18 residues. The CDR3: CASSGRTSGGVYTGELFF.

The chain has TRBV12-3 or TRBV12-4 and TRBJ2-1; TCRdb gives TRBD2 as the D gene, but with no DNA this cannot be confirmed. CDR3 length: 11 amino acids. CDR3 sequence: CASSLDRAQFF.

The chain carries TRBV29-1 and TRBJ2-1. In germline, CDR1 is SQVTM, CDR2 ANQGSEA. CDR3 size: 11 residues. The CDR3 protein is CSQVLGSEQFF.

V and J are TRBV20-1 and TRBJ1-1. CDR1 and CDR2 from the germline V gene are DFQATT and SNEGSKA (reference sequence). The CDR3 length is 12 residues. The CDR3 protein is CSATTDTTEAFF.

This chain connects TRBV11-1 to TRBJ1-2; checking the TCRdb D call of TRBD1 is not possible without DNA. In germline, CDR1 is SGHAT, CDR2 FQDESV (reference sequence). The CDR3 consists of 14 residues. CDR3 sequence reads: CASSLGGQTYGYTF.

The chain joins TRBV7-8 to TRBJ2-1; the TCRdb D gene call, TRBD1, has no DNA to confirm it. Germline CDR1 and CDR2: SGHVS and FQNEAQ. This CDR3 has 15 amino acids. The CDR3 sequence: CASSSPGTANNEQFF.

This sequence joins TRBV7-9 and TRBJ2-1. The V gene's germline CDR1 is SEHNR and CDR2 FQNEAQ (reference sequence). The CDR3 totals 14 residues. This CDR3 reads CASSSTSADNEQFF.

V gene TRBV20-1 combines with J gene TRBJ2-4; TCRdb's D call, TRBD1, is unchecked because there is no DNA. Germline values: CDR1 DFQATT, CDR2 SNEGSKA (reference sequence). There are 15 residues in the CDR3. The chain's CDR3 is CSASTGGASKNIQYF.

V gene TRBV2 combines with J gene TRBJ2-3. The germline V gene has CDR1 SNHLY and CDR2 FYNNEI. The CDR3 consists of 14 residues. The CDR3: CASSARANTDTQYF.

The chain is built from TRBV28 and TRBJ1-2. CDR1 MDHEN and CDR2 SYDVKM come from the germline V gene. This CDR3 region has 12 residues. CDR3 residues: CACYRTNYGYTF.

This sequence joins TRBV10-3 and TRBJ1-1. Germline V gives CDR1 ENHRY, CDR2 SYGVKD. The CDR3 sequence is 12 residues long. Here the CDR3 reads CAISDGALGAFF.

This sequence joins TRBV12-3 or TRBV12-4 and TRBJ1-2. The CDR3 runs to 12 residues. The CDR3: CASSLGSGGYTF.

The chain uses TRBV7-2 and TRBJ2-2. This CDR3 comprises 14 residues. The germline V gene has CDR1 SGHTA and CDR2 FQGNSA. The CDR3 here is CASSFSVDTGELFF.

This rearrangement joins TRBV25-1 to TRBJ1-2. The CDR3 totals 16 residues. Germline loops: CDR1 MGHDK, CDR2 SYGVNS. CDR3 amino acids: CASSEYRGGEGYGYTF.

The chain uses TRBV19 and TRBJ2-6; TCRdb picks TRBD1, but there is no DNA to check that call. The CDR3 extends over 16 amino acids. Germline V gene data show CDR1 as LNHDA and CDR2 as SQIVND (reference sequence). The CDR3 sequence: CASSNGQGTGANVLTF.

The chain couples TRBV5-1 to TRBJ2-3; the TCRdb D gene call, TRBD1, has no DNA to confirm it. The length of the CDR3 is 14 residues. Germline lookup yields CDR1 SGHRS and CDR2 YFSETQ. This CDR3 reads CASSPGGGGAALYF.

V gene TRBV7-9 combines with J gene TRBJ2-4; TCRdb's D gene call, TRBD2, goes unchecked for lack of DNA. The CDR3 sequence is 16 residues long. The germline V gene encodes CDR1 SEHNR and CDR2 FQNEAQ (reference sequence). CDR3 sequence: CASSTLAVGAKNIQYF.

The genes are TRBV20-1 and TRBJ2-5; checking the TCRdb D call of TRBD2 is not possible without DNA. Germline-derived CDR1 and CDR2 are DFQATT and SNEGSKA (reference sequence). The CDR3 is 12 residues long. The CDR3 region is CSAAGTSETQYF.

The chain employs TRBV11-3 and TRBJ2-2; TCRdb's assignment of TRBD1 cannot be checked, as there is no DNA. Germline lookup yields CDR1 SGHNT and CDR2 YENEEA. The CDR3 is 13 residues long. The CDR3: CAGTTRGTGELFF.

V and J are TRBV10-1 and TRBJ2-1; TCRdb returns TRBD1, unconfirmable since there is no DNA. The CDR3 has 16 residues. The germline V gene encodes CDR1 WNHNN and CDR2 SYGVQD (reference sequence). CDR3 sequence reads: CASSDRGDRPYNEQFF.

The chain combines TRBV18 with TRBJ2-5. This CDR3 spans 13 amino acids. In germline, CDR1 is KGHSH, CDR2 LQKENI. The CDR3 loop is CASSPIVGETQYF.

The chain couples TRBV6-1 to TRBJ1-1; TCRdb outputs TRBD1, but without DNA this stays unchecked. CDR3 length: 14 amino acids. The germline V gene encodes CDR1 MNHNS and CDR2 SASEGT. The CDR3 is CATWDASMNTEAFF.

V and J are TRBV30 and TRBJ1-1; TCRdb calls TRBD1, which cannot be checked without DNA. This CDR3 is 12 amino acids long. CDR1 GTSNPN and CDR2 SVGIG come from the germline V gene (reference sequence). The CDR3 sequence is CAWDRVRTEAFF.

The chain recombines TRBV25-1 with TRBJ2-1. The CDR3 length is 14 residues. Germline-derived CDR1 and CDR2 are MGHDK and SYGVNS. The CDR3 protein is CASSGRHSDNEQFF.

The CDR3 is CASSLLDRVDEQYF. V is TRBV5-6 and J is TRBJ2-7; TCRdb reports TRBD1, a call that lacks DNA to check it against. Germline V gives CDR1 SGHDT, CDR2 YYEEEE. The CDR3 loop spans 14 amino acids. Together with reference TRBV5-6 and TRBJ2-7, the CDR3 gives the full variable domain: DAGVTQSPTHLIKTRGQQVTLRCSPKSGHDTVSWYQQALGQGPQFIFQYYEEEERQRGNFPDRFSGHQFPNYSSELNVNALLLGDSALYLCASSLLDRVDEQYFGPGTRLTVT.

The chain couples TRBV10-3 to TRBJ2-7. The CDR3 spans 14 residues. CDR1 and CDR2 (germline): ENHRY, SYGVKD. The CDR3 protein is CAISVGGRADEQYF.

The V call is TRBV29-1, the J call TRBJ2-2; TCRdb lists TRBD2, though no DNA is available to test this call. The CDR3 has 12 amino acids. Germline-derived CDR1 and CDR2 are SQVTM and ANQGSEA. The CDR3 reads CSVDATTGELFF.